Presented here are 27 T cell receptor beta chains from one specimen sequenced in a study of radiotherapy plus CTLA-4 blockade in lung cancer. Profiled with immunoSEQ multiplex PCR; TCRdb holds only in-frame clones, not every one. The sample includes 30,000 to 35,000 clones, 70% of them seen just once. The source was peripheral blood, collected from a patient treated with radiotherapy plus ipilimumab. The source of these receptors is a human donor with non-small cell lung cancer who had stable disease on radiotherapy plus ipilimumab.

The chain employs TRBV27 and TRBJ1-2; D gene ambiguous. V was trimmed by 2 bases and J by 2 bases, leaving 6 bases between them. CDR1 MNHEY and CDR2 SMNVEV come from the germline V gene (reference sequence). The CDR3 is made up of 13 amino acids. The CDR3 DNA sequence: TGTGCCAGCAGTTTAGGTGCGAACTATGGCTACACCTTC. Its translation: CASSLGANYGYTF.

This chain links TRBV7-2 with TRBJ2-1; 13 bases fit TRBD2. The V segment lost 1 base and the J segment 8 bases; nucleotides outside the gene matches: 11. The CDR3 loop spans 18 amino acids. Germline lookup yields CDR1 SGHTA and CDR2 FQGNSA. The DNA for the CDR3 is TGTGCCAGCAGCTTAGGTCCTCAACTAGCGGGAGGGGTCCATGAGCAGTTCTTC. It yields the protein CASSLGPQLAGGVHEQFF.

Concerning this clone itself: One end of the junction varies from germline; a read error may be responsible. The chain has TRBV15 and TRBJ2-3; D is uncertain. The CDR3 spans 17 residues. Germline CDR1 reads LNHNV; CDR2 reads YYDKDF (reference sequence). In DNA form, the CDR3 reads TGTGCCACCAGCAACGTTGTAGTCCCTTATTTCACAGATACGCGGTATTTT. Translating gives CATSNVVVPYFTDTRYF.

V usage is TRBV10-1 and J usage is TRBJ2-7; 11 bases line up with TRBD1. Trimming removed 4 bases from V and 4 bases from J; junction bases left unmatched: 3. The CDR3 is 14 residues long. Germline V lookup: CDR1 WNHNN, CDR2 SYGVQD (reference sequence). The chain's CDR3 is CASSAGQGGYEQYF. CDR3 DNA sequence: TGCGCCAGCAGTGCGGGACAGGGGGGATACGAGCAGTACTTC.

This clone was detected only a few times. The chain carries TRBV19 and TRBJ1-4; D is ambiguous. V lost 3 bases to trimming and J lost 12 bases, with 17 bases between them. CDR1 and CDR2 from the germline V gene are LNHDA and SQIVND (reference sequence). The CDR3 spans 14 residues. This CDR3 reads CASSIQVGQSELFF. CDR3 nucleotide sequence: TGTGCCAGTAGTATCCAAGTCGGGCAGAGTGAACTGTTTTTT.

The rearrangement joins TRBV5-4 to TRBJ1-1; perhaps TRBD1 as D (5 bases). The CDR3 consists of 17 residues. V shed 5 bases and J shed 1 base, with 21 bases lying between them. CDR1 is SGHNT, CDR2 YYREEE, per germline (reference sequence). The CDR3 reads CASSIREPFRGNTEAFF. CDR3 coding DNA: TGTGCCAGCAGTATCAGGGAGCCCTTTAGGGGGAACACTGAAGCTTTCTTT. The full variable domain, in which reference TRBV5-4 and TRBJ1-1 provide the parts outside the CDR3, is ETGVTQSPTHLIKTRGQQVTLRCSSQSGHNTVSWYQQALGQGPQFIFQYYREEENGRGNFPPRFSGLQFPNYSSELNVNALELDDSALYLCASSIREPFRGNTEAFFGQGTRLTVV.

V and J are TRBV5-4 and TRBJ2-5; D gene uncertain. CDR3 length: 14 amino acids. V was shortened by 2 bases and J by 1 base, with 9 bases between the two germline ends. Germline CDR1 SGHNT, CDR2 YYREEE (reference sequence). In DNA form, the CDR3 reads TGTGCCAGCAGCTTTGTGGGTTCCCAAGAGACCCAGTACTTC. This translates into CASSFVGSQETQYF.

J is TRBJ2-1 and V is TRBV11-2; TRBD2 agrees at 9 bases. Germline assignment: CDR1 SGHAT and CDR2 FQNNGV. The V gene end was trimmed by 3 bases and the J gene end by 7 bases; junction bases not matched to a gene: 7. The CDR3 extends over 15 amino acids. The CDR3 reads CASSLASGNLNEQFF. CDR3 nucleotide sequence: TGTGCCAGCAGCTTGGCTAGCGGGAACTTGAATGAGCAGTTCTTC.

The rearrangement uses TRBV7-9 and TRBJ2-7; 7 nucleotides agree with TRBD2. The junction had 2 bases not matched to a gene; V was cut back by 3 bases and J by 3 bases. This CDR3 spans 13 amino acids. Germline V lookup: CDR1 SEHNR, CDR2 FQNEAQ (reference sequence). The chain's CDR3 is CASSFRGGYEQYF. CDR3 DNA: TGTGCCAGCAGCTTCCGCGGGGGCTACGAGCAGTACTTC.

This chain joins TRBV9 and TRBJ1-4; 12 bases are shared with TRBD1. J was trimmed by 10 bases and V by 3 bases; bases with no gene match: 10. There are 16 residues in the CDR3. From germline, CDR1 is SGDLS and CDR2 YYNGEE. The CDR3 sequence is CASSDTVGQGAGKLFF. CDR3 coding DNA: TGTGCCAGCAGCGACACAGTGGGACAGGGGGCGGGAAAACTGTTTTTT.

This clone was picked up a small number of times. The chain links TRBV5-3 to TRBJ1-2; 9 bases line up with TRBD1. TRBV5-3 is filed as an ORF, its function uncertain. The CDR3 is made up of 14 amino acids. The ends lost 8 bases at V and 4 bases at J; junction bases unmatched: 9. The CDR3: CASSARQGVYGYTF. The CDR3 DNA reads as TGTGCCAGCAGCGCACGACAGGGGGTCTATGGCTACACCTTC.

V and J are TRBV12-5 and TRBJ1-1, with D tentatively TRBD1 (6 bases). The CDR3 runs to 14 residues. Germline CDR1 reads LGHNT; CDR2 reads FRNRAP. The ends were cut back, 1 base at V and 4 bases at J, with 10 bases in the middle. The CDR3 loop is CASGLDQGSTEAFF. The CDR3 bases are TGTGCTAGTGGTTTGGATCAGGGGAGCACTGAAGCTTTCTTT.

The CDR3 spells CASSPVPGLAECISYEQYF. The CDR3 coding sequence is TGTGCCAGCAGCCCTGTCCCGGGACTAGCGGAATGTATCTCCTACGAGCAGTACTTC. The chain combines TRBV5-8 with TRBJ2-7, with 11 bases aligning to TRBD2. Germline CDR1 SGHTS, CDR2 YDEGEE. This CDR3 is 19 amino acids long. J gave up 0 bases and V 4 bases, and 15 bases lay outside the gene matches.

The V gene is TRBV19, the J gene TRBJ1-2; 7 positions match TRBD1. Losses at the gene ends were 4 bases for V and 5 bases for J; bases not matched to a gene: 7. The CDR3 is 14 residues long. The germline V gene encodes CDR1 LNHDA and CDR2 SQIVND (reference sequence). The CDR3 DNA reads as TGTGCCAGTAGTACCCTGGGACAGCCTTATGGCTACACCTTC. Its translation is CASSTLGQPYGYTF. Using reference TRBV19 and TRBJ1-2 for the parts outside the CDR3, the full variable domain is DGGITQSPKYLFRKEGQNVTLSCEQNLNHDAMYWYRQDPGQGLRLIYYSQIVNDFQKGDIAEGYSVSREKKESFPLTVTSAQKNPTAFYLCASSTLGQPYGYTFGSGTRLTVV.

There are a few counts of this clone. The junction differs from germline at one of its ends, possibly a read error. CDR3 region: CASSGTPGNEQFF. The CDR3 DNA is TGTGCTAGCAGCGGGACCCCAGGCAATGAGCAGTTCTTC. The chain uses TRBV7-7 and TRBJ2-1; TRBD2 matches 7 bases. Germline CDR1 SSHAT, CDR2 FNYEAQ (reference sequence). The CDR3 runs to 13 residues. The variable domain in full, with the rest retrieved from reference TRBV7-7 and TRBJ2-1, is GAGVSQSPRYKVTKRGQDVTLRCDPISSHATLYWYQQALGQGPEFLTYFNYEAQPDKSGLPSDRFSAERPEGSISTLTIQRTEQRDSAMYRCASSGTPGNEQFFGPGTRLTVL.

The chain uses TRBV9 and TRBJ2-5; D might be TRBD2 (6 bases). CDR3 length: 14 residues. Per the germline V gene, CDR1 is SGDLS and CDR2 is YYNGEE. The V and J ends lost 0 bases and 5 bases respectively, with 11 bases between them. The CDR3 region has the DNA TGTGCCAGCAGCGTAGCGGTAGGGAGGGAGACCCAGTACTTC. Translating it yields CASSVAVGRETQYF. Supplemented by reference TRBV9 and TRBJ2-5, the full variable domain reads DSGVTQTPKHLITATGQRVTLRCSPRSGDLSVYWYQQSLDQGLQFLIQYYNGEERAKGNILERFSAQQFPDLHSELNLSSLELGDSALYFCASSVAVGRETQYFGPGTRLLVL.

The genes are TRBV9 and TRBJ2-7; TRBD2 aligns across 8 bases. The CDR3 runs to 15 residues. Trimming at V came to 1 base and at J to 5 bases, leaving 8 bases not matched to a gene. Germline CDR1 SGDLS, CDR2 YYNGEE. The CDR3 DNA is TGTGCCAGCAGCGTATCAGAGCGGGAGAGACACGAGCAGTACTTC. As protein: CASSVSERERHEQYF.

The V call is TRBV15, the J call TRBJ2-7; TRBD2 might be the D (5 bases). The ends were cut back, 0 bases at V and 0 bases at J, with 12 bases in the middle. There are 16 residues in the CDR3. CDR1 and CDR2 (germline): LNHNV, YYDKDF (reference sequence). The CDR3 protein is CATSRDPGKSSYEQYF. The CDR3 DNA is TGTGCCACCAGCAGAGATCCCGGGAAGAGCTCCTACGAGCAGTACTTC.

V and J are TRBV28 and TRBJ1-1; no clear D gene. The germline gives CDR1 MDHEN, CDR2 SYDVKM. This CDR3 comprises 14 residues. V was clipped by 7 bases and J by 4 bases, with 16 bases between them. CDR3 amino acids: CASTFTWSATEAFF. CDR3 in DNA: TGTGCCAGCACTTTTACCTGGTCGGCCACTGAAGCTTTCTTT.

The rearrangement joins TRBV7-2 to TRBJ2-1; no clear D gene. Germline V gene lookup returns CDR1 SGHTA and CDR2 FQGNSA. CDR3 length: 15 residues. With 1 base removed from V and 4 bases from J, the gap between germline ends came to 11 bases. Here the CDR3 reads CASSLEGLSYNEQFF. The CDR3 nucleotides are TGTGCCAGCAGCTTAGAAGGGTTGTCGTACAATGAGCAGTTCTTC.

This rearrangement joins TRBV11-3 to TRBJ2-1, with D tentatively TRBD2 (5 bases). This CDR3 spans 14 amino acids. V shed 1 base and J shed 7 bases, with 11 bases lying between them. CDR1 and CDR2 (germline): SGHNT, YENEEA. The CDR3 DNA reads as TGTGCCAGCAGCTTAGCGGGATCGGAGAATGAGCAGTTCTTC. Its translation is CASSLAGSENEQFF.

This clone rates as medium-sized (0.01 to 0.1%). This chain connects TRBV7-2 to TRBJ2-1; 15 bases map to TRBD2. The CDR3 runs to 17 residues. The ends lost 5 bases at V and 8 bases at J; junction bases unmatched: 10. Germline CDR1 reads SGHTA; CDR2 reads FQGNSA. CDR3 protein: CASSPGTSGRTVDEQFF. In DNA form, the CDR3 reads TGTGCCAGCAGCCCCGGGACTAGCGGGAGGACGGTGGATGAGCAGTTCTTC.

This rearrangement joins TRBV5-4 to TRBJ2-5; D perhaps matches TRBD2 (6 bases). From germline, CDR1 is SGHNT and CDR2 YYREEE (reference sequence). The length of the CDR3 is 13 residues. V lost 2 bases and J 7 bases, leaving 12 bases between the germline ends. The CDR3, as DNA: TGTGCCAGCAGCTTTCAGGAGGGAGGGACCCAGTACTTC. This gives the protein CASSFQEGGTQYF.

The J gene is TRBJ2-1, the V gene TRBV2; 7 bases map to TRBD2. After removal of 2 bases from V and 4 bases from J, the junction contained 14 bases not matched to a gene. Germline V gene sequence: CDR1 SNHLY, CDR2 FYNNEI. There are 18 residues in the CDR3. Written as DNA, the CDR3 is TGTGCCAGCAGTGAAAGGGGCTCGAGCGGGATAGGGTACAATGAGCAGTTCTTC. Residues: CASSERGSSGIGYNEQFF.

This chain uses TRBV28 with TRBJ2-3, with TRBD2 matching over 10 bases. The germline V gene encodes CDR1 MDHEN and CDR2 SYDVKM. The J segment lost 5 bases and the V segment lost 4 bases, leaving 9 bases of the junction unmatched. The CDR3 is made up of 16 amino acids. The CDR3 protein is CASSSKLAGWGDTQYF. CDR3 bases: TGTGCCAGCAGTTCCAAACTAGCGGGATGGGGAGATACGCAGTATTTT.

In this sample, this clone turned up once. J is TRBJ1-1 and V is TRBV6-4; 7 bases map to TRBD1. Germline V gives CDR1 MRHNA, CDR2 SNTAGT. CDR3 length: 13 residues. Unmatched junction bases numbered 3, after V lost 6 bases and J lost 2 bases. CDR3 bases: TGTGCCAGCAGCGGACAGGCTAACACTGAAGCTTTCTTT. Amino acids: CASSGQANTEAFF.

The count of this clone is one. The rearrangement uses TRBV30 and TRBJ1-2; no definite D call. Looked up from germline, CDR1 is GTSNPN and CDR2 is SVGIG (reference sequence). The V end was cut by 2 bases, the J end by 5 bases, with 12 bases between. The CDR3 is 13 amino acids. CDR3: CAWSKAQSYGYTF. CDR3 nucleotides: TGTGCCTGGAGTAAAGCTCAGAGTTATGGCTACACCTTC.